The clone carrying this T cell receptor (beta chain) has a count of ten or more. The antigen remains unidentified. The sample originates from a study of post-analysis software for immune sequencing data. Study in general: Relapsing-remitting, secondary progressive and progressive-relapsing forms of multiple sclerosis all featured among disease courses.

Notes on the study in general: Samples sharing a preparation batch grouped tightly together when assessed by F measure. Significantly lower normalized Chao1 diversity was seen in multiple sclerosis patients than in controls.

Unique molecular identifiers had been added to the TCR beta cDNA libraries. A population of 1 to 10 million T cells gave rise to a few hundred thousand cDNA molecules. In TCRdb, the PCR reads were re-called with MiXCR into one record per CDR3 protein. The sample lists 250,000 to 300,000 distinct CDR3 sequences; 36% were seen once. This TCR came from a girl aged 5-17 years with multiple sclerosis. Input material: blood.

The CDR3 loop is CSAGEAPTNEKLFF. The CDR3 DNA reads TGCAGCGCCGGGGAGGCGCCAACTAATGAAAAACTGTTTTTT. This rearrangement joins TRBV29-1 to TRBJ1-4; D unresolved. The germline V gene has CDR1 SQVTM and CDR2 ANQGSEA. The CDR3 is 14 residues long. Trimming left V 7 bases short and J 0 bases short, with 12 bases between.